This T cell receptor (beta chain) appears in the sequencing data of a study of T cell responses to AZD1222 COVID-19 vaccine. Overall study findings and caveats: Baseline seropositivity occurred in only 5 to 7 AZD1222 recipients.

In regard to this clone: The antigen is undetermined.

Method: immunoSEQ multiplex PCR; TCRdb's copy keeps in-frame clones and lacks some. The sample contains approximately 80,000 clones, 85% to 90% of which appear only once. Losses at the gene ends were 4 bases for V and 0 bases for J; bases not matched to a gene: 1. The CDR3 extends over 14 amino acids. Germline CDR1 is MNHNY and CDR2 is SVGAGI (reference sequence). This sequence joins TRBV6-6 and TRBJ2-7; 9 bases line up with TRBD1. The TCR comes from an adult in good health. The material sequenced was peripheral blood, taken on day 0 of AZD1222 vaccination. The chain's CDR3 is CASSLTGGSYEQYF. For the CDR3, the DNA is TGTGCCAGCAGTTTGACAGGGGGCTCCTACGAGCAGTACTTC.